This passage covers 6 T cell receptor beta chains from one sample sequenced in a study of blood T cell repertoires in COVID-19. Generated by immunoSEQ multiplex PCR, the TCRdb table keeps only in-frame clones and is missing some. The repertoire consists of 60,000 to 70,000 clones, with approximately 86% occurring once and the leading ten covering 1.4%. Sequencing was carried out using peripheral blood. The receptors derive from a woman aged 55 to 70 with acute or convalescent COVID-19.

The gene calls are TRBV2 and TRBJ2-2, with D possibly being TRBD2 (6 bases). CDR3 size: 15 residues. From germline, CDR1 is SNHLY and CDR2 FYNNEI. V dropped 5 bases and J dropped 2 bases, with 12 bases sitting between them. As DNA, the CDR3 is TGTGCCAGCAGTCCTACCGGGACTAACACCGGGGAGCTGTTTTTT. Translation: CASSPTGTNTGELFF.

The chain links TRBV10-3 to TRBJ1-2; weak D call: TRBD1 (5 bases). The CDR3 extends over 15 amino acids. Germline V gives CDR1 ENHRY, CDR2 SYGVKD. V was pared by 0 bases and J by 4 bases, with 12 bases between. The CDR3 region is CAISESGGGLYGYTF. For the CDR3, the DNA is TGTGCCATCAGTGAGTCGGGGGGAGGCCTCTATGGCTACACCTTC.

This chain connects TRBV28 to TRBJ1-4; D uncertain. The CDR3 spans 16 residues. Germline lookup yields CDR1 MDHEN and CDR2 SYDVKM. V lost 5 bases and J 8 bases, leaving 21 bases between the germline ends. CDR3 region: CASSPSKAGEKEKLFF. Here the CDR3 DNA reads TGTGCCAGCAGTCCATCGAAGGCCGGGGAGAAGGAAAAACTGTTTTTT.

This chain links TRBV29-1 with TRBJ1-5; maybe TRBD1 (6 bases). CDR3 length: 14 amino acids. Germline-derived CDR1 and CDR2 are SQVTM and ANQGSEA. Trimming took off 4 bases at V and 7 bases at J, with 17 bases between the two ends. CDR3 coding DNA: TGCAGCGTTGGCGGAGGGGGGGCAGGGCAGCCCCAGCATTTT. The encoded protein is CSVGGGGAGQPQHF.

CDR3: CASSQIQGVSGYTF. The CDR3 coding sequence is TGTGCCAGCAGCCAAATTCAGGGGGTGAGTGGCTACACCTTC. The chain is built from TRBV3-1 (or the pseudogene TRBV3-2) and TRBJ1-2, with TRBD1 identical over 7 bases. From germline, CDR1 is LGHDT and CDR2 YNNKEL (reference sequence). J gave up 7 bases and V 2 bases, and 7 bases lay outside the gene matches. This CDR3 region has 14 residues.

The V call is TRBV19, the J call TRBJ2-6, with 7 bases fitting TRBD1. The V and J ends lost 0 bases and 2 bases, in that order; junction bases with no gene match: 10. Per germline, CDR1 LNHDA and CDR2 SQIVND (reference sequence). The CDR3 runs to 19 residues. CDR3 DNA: TGTGCCAGTAGTATAGAAGGGGGCATCGTCTACACTGGGGCCAACGTCCTGACTTTC. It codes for CASSIEGGIVYTGANVLTF. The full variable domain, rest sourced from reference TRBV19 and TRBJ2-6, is DGGITQSPKYLFRKEGQNVTLSCEQNLNHDAMYWYRQDPGQGLRLIYYSQIVNDFQKGDIAEGYSVSREKKESFPLTVTSAQKNPTAFYLCASSIEGGIVYTGANVLTFGAGSRLTVL.